The following is a T cell receptor beta chain sequence with its context. Its cognate antigen is unknown. This sample is drawn from a study of T cells after yellow fever vaccination. Regarding the study as a whole: Abundant clonotypes from the bulk population could have been carried over as contaminants into FACS-sorted repertoires. Clonotype sharing between CD4 and CD8 compartments was small. When the response was secondary, it was weaker but reached its peak faster, day 5 versus 15.

For TCR, cDNA came from 5'RACE template switching, which added a universal primer site and UMIs. TCRdb itself ran the 5' RACE reads through MiXCR, one entry per CDR3 protein. In the table there are around 400,000 distinct CDR3 sequences, roughly 10% of which are singletons. Trimming left V 1 base short and J 1 base short, with 27 bases between. Germline CDR1 reads LGHNA; CDR2 reads YNFKEQ. This CDR3 has 21 residues. Specimen: PBMCs, collected on the day of the first yellow fever vaccination. The sequence was collected from a man between 18 and 29 years old who received the YFV17D yellow fever vaccine. The V gene is TRBV4-2, the J gene TRBJ2-3; D may match TRBD1 or TRBD2 (6 bases each). Here the CDR3 reads CASSQVGGGRGHLAGTDTQYF. The DNA of the CDR3 is TGTGCCAGCAGCCAAGTTGGAGGGGGACGAGGGCATCTTGCAGGCACAGATACGCAGTATTTT.